What follows are 16 T cell receptor beta chains derived from one specimen sequenced in a study of T-cell reconstitution after alpha-beta-depleted transplantation in children. Unique molecular identifiers were used to barcode this TCRbeta library. Each CDR3 protein is one row after TCRdb ran MiXCR on the PCR reads. Of 3,300 or so distinct CDR3 sequences in the sample, about a fifth were seen once. This specimen was PBMCs, mostly from graft donor cells, taken 60 days after TCRalphabeta/CD19-depleted stem cell transplant. The receptors originated from a male patient aged 2-15 years who had a stem cell transplant for acute lymphoblastic leukemia, so the T cells may come from the graft donor.

This clonotype was picked up many times. The rearrangement uses TRBV14 and TRBJ2-6, with TRBD1 matching 7 bases. This CDR3 is built from 17 residues. Germline trimming cut 7 bases from V and 0 bases from J; bases unmatched to any gene: 9. Germline V gene lookup returns CDR1 SGHDN and CDR2 FVKESK. The CDR3 sequence: CASMRTGKNSGANVLTF. The DNA of the CDR3 is TGTGCCAGCATGAGGACAGGAAAAAACTCTGGGGCCAACGTCCTGACTTTC.

The chain recombines TRBV5-6 with TRBJ2-1; the match to TRBD2 covers 10 bases. Germline trimming cut 9 bases from V and 5 bases from J; bases unmatched to any gene: 17. The germline V gene has CDR1 SGHDT and CDR2 YYEEEE. The CDR3 consists of 17 residues. The CDR3 bases are TGTGCCATCGGCCTAGGGCTAGCGGGAGATATCGACAATGAGCAGTTCTTC. This translates into CAIGLGLAGDIDNEQFF.

Ten or more counts support this clonotype. V usage is TRBV6-2 or TRBV6-3 and J usage is TRBJ2-5, with 11 bases that match TRBD2. V gave up 8 bases and J gave up 2 bases; unmatched junction bases: 16. The CDR3 sequence is 18 residues long. CDR1 MNHEY and CDR2 SVGEGT come from the germline V gene. The CDR3 loop is CASPTIGTSGRIQETQYF. The CDR3 DNA is TGTGCCAGCCCGACTATCGGGACTAGCGGAAGGATTCAAGAGACCCAGTACTTC.

In its sample, this clonotype ranks as medium-sized. Germline and junction disagree at one end, which may indicate a read error. The chain joins TRBV5-1 to TRBJ2-1; 7 nucleotides align to TRBD2. Germline CDR1 reads SGHRS; CDR2 reads YFSETQ. The CDR3 consists of 15 residues. CDR3 sequence reads: CASSSGLDSFNEQFF. CDR3 coding DNA: TGCGCCAGCAGCTCTGGACTAGACTCCTTCAATGAGCAGTTCTTC.

This clonotype turned up a few times. The CDR3 reads CAFSFMAGGPSITDTQYF. CDR3 nucleotide sequence: TGTGCCTTCAGTTTTATGGCGGGAGGTCCCTCGATCACAGATACGCAGTATTTT. The rearrangement links TRBV3-1 to TRBJ2-3, with TRBD2 matching 8 bases. The CDR3 extends over 18 amino acids. The germline CDR1 and CDR2 sequences are LGHDT and YNNKEL (reference sequence). The V and J ends lost 11 bases and 2 bases, in that order; junction bases with no gene match: 21.

This clonotype occurred many times. The V call is TRBV4-2, the J call TRBJ1-5; D is ambiguous. From germline, CDR1 is LGHNA and CDR2 YNFKEQ. The CDR3 has 13 amino acids. Trimming removed 0 bases from V and 5 bases from J, with 5 bases in between. CDR3 region: CASSQEKDQPQHF. CDR3 coding DNA: TGTGCCAGCAGCCAAGAAAAGGATCAGCCCCAGCATTTT.

This clonotype is medium-sized by share. J is TRBJ2-7 and V is TRBV5-1; no firm D call. This CDR3 region has 11 residues. Germline CDR1 and CDR2: SGHRS and YFSETQ. With 0 bases removed from V and 6 bases from J, the gap between germline ends came to 4 bases. The CDR3 DNA reads TGCGCCAGCAGCTTGGTAATCGAGCAGTACTTC. The encoded protein is CASSLVIEQYF.

Many counts were recorded for this clonotype. The chain joins TRBV6-5 to TRBJ1-2, with 12 bases aligning to TRBD1. The CDR3 has 15 residues. Germline V gene data show CDR1 as MNHEY and CDR2 as SVGAGI. V dropped 3 bases and J dropped 6; count of bases not matched to a gene: 5. The CDR3 sequence: CASSYRDRGLDGYTF. DNA for the CDR3: TGTGCCAGCAGTTATAGGGACAGGGGGCTGGATGGCTACACCTTC.

This clonotype was observed many times. The V gene is TRBV3-2, the J gene TRBJ2-1; the D call of TRBD2 is as the table states it, not checked on the DNA. TRBV3-2 is an annotated pseudogene. This CDR3 is 19 amino acids long. CDR3 region: CASSQLIILTSGNPDEQFF. CDR3 in DNA: TGTGCCAGCAGCCAGCTAATCATCCTGACTAGCGGGAACCCCGATGAGCAGTTCTTC.

In this sample, this clonotype turned up many times. The chain recombines TRBV20-1 with TRBJ1-6; D gene ambiguous. Trimming stripped 3 bases from V and 13 bases from J, with 16 bases between. Germline assignment: CDR1 DFQATT and CDR2 SNEGSKA (reference sequence). CDR3 length: 13 amino acids. The CDR3 is CSASSRSVSPLHF. CDR3 DNA: TGCAGTGCTAGTTCGCGCTCTGTATCTCCCCTCCACTTT.

This clonotype showed up many times. This chain joins TRBV15 and TRBJ2-1; D may be TRBD1 (5 bases). The CDR3 runs 17 residues. Germline loops: CDR1 LNHNV, CDR2 YYDKDF (reference sequence). V was trimmed by 0 bases and J by 0 bases, leaving 12 bases between them. The CDR3 DNA is TGTGCCACCAGCAGAGATAGGCAGGGAATCTCCTACAATGAGCAGTTCTTC. It codes for CATSRDRQGISYNEQFF. The full variable domain, in which reference TRBV15 and TRBJ2-1 provide the parts outside the CDR3, is DAMVIQNPRYQVTQFGKPVTLSCSQTLNHNVMYWYQQKSSQAPKLLFHYYDKDFNNEADTPDNFQSRRPNTSFCFLDIRSPGLGDTAMYLCATSRDRQGISYNEQFFGPGTRLTVL.

This clonotype occurred many times. This CDR3 reads CSARILPGVPYNSPLHF. CDR3 in DNA: TGCAGTGCTAGGATCTTACCAGGGGTACCCTATAATTCACCCCTCCACTTT. The chain carries TRBV20-1 and TRBJ1-6; D may be TRBD1 (6 bases). Germline CDR1 is DFQATT and CDR2 is SNEGSKA (reference sequence). The CDR3 has 17 amino acids. The V and J ends lost 3 bases and 2 bases respectively, with 17 bases between them.

This chain joins TRBV4-1 and TRBJ2-3; D is ambiguous. V shed 0 bases and J shed 8 bases, with 15 bases lying between them. The CDR3 is made up of 15 amino acids. Germline loops: CDR1 MGHRA, CDR2 YSYEKL. CDR3 in amino acids: CASSQDRTRRGTQYF. CDR3 coding DNA: TGCGCCAGCAGCCAAGATAGGACCCGTCGAGGTACGCAGTATTTT.

The J gene is TRBJ1-4, the V gene TRBV28, with D possibly matching TRBD1 (6 bases). The CDR3 is made up of 16 amino acids. Germline loops: CDR1 MDHEN, CDR2 SYDVKM. Deletions cut 10 bases from V and 0 bases from J, with 18 bases between. The CDR3 loop reads CATPRGILTTNEKLFF. The CDR3 DNA sequence: TGTGCCACCCCTAGGGGGATCCTAACAACTAATGAAAAACTGTTTTTT.

This chain links TRBV11-3 with TRBJ2-7; maybe TRBD1 (5 bases). V lost 3 bases and J lost 1, with 7 bases in between. From germline, CDR1 is SGHNT and CDR2 YENEEA. The CDR3 totals 13 residues. The CDR3 here is CASSFDSSYEQYF. CDR3 DNA sequence: TGTGCCAGCAGCTTCGACAGTTCCTACGAGCAGTACTTC.

The chain links TRBV12-3 or TRBV12-4 to TRBJ2-7, with 9 positions matching TRBD2. The CDR3 length is 18 residues. Losses at the gene ends were 2 bases for V and 7 bases for J; bases not matched to a gene: 18. DNA of the CDR3: TGTGCCAGCAGTTTAAAAGTTCTTAGACTAGCGGAGGTCTATGAGCAGTACTTC. This codes for CASSLKVLRLAEVYEQYF.